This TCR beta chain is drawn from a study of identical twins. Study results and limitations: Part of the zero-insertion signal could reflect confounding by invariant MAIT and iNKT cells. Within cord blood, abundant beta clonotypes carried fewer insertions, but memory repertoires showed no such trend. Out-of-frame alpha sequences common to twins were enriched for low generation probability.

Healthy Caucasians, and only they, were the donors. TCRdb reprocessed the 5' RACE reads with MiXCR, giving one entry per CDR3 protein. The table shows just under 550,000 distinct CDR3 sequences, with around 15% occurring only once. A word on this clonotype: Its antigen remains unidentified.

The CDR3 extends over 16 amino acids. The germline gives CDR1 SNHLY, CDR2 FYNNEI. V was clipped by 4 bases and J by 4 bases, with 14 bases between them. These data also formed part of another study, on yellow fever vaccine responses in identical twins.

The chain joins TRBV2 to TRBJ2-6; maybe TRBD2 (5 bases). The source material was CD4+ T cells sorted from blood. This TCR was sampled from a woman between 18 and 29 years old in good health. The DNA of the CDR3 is TGTGCCAGCAGTGGGGGAGATGTTCCCGGGGCCAACGTCCTGACTTTC. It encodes CASSGGDVPGANVLTF. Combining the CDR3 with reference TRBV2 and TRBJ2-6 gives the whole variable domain EPEVTQTPSHQVTQMGQEVILRCVPISNHLYFYWYRQILGQKVEFLVSFYNNEISEKSEIFDDQFSVERPDGSNFTLKIRSTKLEDSAMYFCASSGGDVPGANVLTFGAGSRLTVL.